These 29 T cell receptor beta chains were all obtained from the same sample, sequenced in a study of PD-1 blockade in classical Hodgkin lymphoma. Time point in this sample: cycle 4 day 1 (C4D1), after five to seven weeks of nivolumab. Each patient relapsed following autologous stem cell transplantation, and prior brentuximab vedotin exposure differed. TCRdb's table, derived via immunoSEQ multiplex PCR, lists solely in-frame clones and lacks some. The table records over 20,000 clones, under 75% of them present only once. Sample: peripheral blood mononuclear cells (PBMCs), taken before the fourth cycle of nivolumab. These receptors were obtained from a human donor with classical Hodgkin lymphoma.

In its sample, this clone is medium-sized. J is TRBJ2-1 and V is TRBV19; the match to TRBD2 covers 7 bases. Germline CDR1 is LNHDA and CDR2 is SQIVND (reference sequence). The CDR3 contains 16 residues. The ends lost 3 bases at V and 7 bases at J; junction bases unmatched: 12. The CDR3 DNA reads as TGTGCCAGTAGTATCCCCCACCAGACTAGCCGGAATGAGCAGTTCTTC. This gives the protein CASSIPHQTSRNEQFF.

The rearrangement uses TRBV18 and TRBJ2-3; D may be TRBD1 or TRBD2 (5 bases each). V shed 7 bases and J shed 2 bases, with 10 bases lying between them. The CDR3 runs 13 residues. Germline CDR1 reads KGHSH; CDR2 reads LQKENI. The CDR3 protein is CASLYGATDTQYF. The CDR3 nucleotides are TGTGCCAGCTTATACGGGGCCACAGATACGCAGTATTTT.

The CDR3 nucleotides read TGTGCCAGCAGCTCTGGACAGGGGAACCAGCCCCAGCATTTT. Protein product: CASSSGQGNQPQHF. The chain joins TRBV5-4 to TRBJ1-5; TRBD1 agrees at 9 bases. CDR1 and CDR2 (germline): SGHNT, YYREEE (reference sequence). The CDR3 length is 14 residues. The J segment lost 7 bases and the V segment lost 3 bases, leaving 5 bases of the junction unmatched.

This clone rates as medium-sized (0.01 to 0.1%). The chain is built from TRBV2 and TRBJ2-1; no definite D call. V was cut by 2 bases and J by 3 bases, with 11 bases left in between. This CDR3 is 15 amino acids long. Germline assignment: CDR1 SNHLY and CDR2 FYNNEI. CDR3: CASSEIPESYNEQFF. The CDR3 nucleotides are TGTGCCAGCAGTGAAATCCCGGAGAGCTACAATGAGCAGTTCTTC.

The chain recombines TRBV7-2 with TRBJ2-2; TRBD2 is a possible D gene (6 bases). Germline V gives CDR1 SGHTA, CDR2 FQGNSA. The CDR3 covers 16 residues. Trimming left V 2 bases short and J 1 base short, with 11 bases between. This CDR3 reads CASSLSGTVNTGELFF. The CDR3, as DNA: TGTGCCAGCAGCTTATCGGGGACTGTGAACACCGGGGAGCTGTTTTTT. Based on the CDR3 plus reference TRBV7-2 and TRBJ2-2, the full variable domain is GAGVSQSPSNKVTEKGKDVELRCDPISGHTALYWYRQSLGQGLEFLIYFQGNSAPDKSGLPSDRFSAERTGGSVSTLTIQRTQQEDSAVYLCASSLSGTVNTGELFFGEGSRLTVL.

The V gene is TRBV11-2, the J gene TRBJ1-3; D is possibly TRBD1 (6 bases). The CDR3 consists of 18 residues. Looked up from germline, CDR1 is SGHAT and CDR2 is FQNNGV. V was shortened by 5 bases and J by 4 bases, with 24 bases between the two germline ends. For the CDR3, the DNA is TGTGCCAGCAGCCCAAGCAGCAACAGGGAACTAGCGGGAAACACCATATATTTT. Its translation: CASSPSSNRELAGNTIYF.

The rearrangement links TRBV14 to TRBJ1-1, with D possibly being TRBD1 (6 bases). Germline V lookup: CDR1 SGHDN, CDR2 FVKESK. Trimming took 5 bases from V and 0 from J, leaving 10 bases between them. The CDR3 extends over 14 amino acids. CDR3 sequence: CASSRAGVNTEAFF. The CDR3 DNA follows: TGTGCCAGCAGCAGAGCAGGGGTGAACACTGAAGCTTTCTTT.

This clone was seen more than once but under ten times. The J gene is TRBJ1-2, the V gene TRBV2; 7 positions match TRBD1. The V and J ends lost 7 bases and 3 bases, in that order; junction bases with no gene match: 11. Germline V CDR1 and CDR2: SNHLY, FYNNEI. The CDR3 covers 15 residues. This CDR3 is CASIIAPGGYYGYTF. For the CDR3, the DNA is TGTGCCAGCATAATCGCGCCAGGGGGGTACTATGGCTACACCTTC.

To note about this clone: The sample has other DNA sequences that encode this CDR3 too. V and J are TRBV7-9 and TRBJ1-1; D ambiguous. This CDR3 contains 12 residues. V was cut by 1 base and J by 4 bases, with 4 bases left in between. The germline gives CDR1 SEHNR, CDR2 FQNEAQ (reference sequence). DNA of the CDR3: TGTGCCAGCAGCTTAGGGACCACTGAAGCTTTCTTT. Translation: CASSLGTTEAFF.

In DNA form, the CDR3 reads TGTGCCAGCAGTTGGACAGGGGGGAGTGGCTACACCTTC. Protein: CASSWTGGSGYTF. This sequence joins TRBV28 and TRBJ1-2, with TRBD1 matching over 10 bases. Trimming cost V 4 bases and J 7 bases; bases outside gene matches: 3. The length of the CDR3 is 13 residues. CDR1 and CDR2 from the germline V gene are MDHEN and SYDVKM.

The chain joins TRBV1 to TRBJ1-2. TRBV1 is labeled a pseudogene. CDR3 length: 13 residues. CDR3 in DNA: TGCACCAGCAGCATACGAAAGACCTATGGCTACACCTTC. It yields the protein CTSSIRKTYGYTF.

The chain combines TRBV11-3 with TRBJ2-7; 10 bases map to TRBD1. CDR3 length: 16 amino acids. V was pared by 5 bases and J by 7 bases, with 14 bases of the junction left unmatched. From germline, CDR1 is SGHNT and CDR2 YENEEA. In nucleotides, the CDR3 is TGTGCCAGCAGCCCAGAAGATGACAGGGGGCTTGGGGAGCAGTACTTC. The encoded protein is CASSPEDDRGLGEQYF.

This clone was counted a single time. This chain links TRBV5-1 with TRBJ2-5; 8 bases align to TRBD2. Trimming at V came to 5 bases and at J to 3 bases, leaving 12 bases not matched to a gene. CDR1 and CDR2 from the germline V gene are SGHRS and YFSETQ. The CDR3 sequence is 16 residues long. CDR3 in amino acids: CASSSGVGEGEETQYF. The CDR3 bases are TGCGCCAGCAGTAGCGGGGTTGGAGAAGGGGAAGAGACCCAGTACTTC. Filled out from reference TRBV5-1 and TRBJ2-5, the complete variable domain reads KAGVTQTPRYLIKTRGQQVTLSCSPISGHRSVSWYQQTPGQGLQFLFEYFSETQRNKGNFPGRFSGRQFSNSRSEMNVSTLELGDSALYLCASSSGVGEGEETQYFGPGTRLLVL.

This clone has just a few counts. As DNA, the CDR3 is TGTGCCAGTAGCTTGGGACAGGTAGGAGGAACTGAAGCTTTCTTT. Encoded protein: CASSLGQVGGTEAFF. This rearrangement joins TRBV19 to TRBJ1-1, with TRBD1 identical over 8 bases. The length of the CDR3 is 15 residues. V was pared by 6 bases and J by 5 bases, with 11 bases of the junction left unmatched. CDR1 and CDR2 from the germline V gene are LNHDA and SQIVND (reference sequence). Filled out from reference TRBV19 and TRBJ1-1, the complete variable domain reads DGGITQSPKYLFRKEGQNVTLSCEQNLNHDAMYWYRQDPGQGLRLIYYSQIVNDFQKGDIAEGYSVSREKKESFPLTVTSAQKNPTAFYLCASSLGQVGGTEAFFGQGTRLTVV.

This clone was counted between two and nine times. The rearrangement links TRBV20-1 to TRBJ2-5, with D hard to call. This CDR3 contains 11 residues. V lost 3 bases to trimming and J lost 2 bases, with 4 bases between them. The germline V gene encodes CDR1 DFQATT and CDR2 SNEGSKA (reference sequence). The chain's CDR3 is CSASGQETQYF. The CDR3 DNA reads as TGCAGTGCTAGCGGACAAGAGACCCAGTACTTC.

The chain recombines TRBV6-6 with TRBJ2-1; D may be TRBD1 (6 bases). V dropped 7 bases and J dropped 5 bases, with 12 bases sitting between them. Germline assignment: CDR1 MNHNY and CDR2 SVGAGI (reference sequence). This CDR3 spans 13 amino acids. This chain's CDR3 is CASTYPGDNEQFF. CDR3 in DNA: TGTGCCAGCACCTACCCAGGGGACAATGAGCAGTTCTTC.

The chain carries TRBV5-5 and TRBJ1-4; D may be TRBD1 (6 bases). Germline CDR1 reads SGHKS; CDR2 reads YYEKEE (reference sequence). V was clipped by 0 bases and J by 8 bases, with 14 bases between them. The CDR3 totals 15 residues. The CDR3 DNA follows: TGTGCCAGCAGCTTGGGGGTCAGGGGCAACGAAAAACTGTTTTTT. Amino acids: CASSLGVRGNEKLFF. Full variable domain (outside the CDR3, taken from reference TRBV5-5 and TRBJ1-4): DAGVTQSPTHLIKTRGQQVTLRCSPISGHKSVSWYQQVLGQGPQFIFQYYEKEERGRGNFPDRFSARQFPNYSSELNVNALLLGDSALYLCASSLGVRGNEKLFFGSGTQLSVL.

In its sample, this clone was seen a few times. The chain joins TRBV7-2 to TRBJ2-7; D perhaps matches TRBD2 (6 bases). CDR3 length: 15 residues. Germline V CDR1 and CDR2: SGHTA, FQGNSA. Trimming left V 3 bases short and J 2 bases short, with 14 bases between. The CDR3 protein is CASSFASSGPYEQYF. The CDR3, as DNA: TGTGCCAGCAGCTTTGCAAGTAGCGGCCCCTACGAGCAGTACTTC.

For the CDR3, the DNA is TGTGCCAGTAGTATTCAAGCAGGGGGAAGATACGAGCAGTACGTC. Protein: CASSIQAGGRYEQYV. This chain uses TRBV19 with TRBJ2-7, with TRBD1 matching 7 bases. Germline assignment: CDR1 LNHDA and CDR2 SQIVND (reference sequence). The ends lost 3 bases at V and 4 bases at J; junction bases unmatched: 9. This CDR3 spans 15 amino acids.

This sequence joins TRBV5-1 and TRBJ1-2; tentatively, D is TRBD1 (5 bases). V lost 0 bases and J lost 0, with 21 bases in between. Germline-derived CDR1 and CDR2 are SGHRS and YFSETQ. The CDR3 has 19 amino acids. CDR3 in amino acids: CASSLARQLREEANYGYTF. DNA of the CDR3: TGCGCCAGCAGCTTGGCCCGACAGCTGAGAGAAGAAGCTAACTATGGCTACACCTTC.

This clone came up a few times. This sequence joins TRBV6-4 and TRBJ2-1; D perhaps matches TRBD1 (6 bases). The V end lost 3 bases, the J end lost 0 bases, and 6 bases lay between the germline ends. Germline V gene data show CDR1 as MRHNA and CDR2 as SNTAGT. The length of the CDR3 is 14 residues. The CDR3 sequence: CASSEDSSYNEQFF. Here the CDR3 DNA reads TGTGCCAGCAGTGAGGACAGCTCCTACAATGAGCAGTTCTTC.

A few counts support this clone. The chain's CDR3 is CASSRLAGGMNEQFF. In DNA, the CDR3 is TGTGCCAGCAGCCGTCTAGCGGGGGGGATGAATGAGCAGTTCTTC. This chain joins TRBV6-4 and TRBJ2-1; TRBD2 aligns across 12 bases. In germline, CDR1 is MRHNA, CDR2 SNTAGT. V lost 6 bases and J lost 7; bases outside the gene matches: 7. The CDR3 is 15 residues long.

The rearrangement uses TRBV15 and TRBJ2-2; possible D gene TRBD1, 6 bases. CDR1 and CDR2 from the germline V gene are LNHNV and YYDKDF (reference sequence). V lost 0 bases, J lost 5 bases, and 13 bases lay in between. The CDR3 is 16 amino acids. In DNA form, the CDR3 reads TGTGCCACCAGCAGAGAAGGGGGTTCGGGGACCGGGGAGCTGTTTTTT. Translation gives CATSREGGSGTGELFF.

The genes are TRBV9 and TRBJ1-5; 9 positions agree with TRBD1. In germline, CDR1 is SGDLS, CDR2 YYNGEE. The V segment lost 4 bases and the J segment 4 bases; nucleotides outside the gene matches: 6. The CDR3 totals 15 residues. CDR3 sequence (DNA): TGTGCCAGCAGCCGGACAGGGGAAAAGAATCAGCCCCAGCATTTT. Translated: CASSRTGEKNQPQHF.

The chain carries TRBV27 and TRBJ1-1, with D maybe TRBD1 (5 bases). The CDR3 runs to 14 residues. Germline loops: CDR1 MNHEY, CDR2 SMNVEV (reference sequence). With 0 bases removed from V and 1 base from J, the gap between germline ends came to 6 bases. Here the CDR3 reads CASSLSGGNTEAFF. CDR3 coding DNA: TGTGCCAGCAGTTTATCGGGGGGGAACACTGAAGCTTTCTTT.

The V gene is TRBV5-1, the J gene TRBJ2-5, with 9 bases identical to TRBD2. With V trimmed by 2 bases and J by 2 bases, 4 bases remained unmatched. Germline lookup yields CDR1 SGHRS and CDR2 YFSETQ. The CDR3 has 15 residues. In nucleotides, the CDR3 is TGCGCCAGCAGCTTTACGACTAGCGGTCAAGAGACCCAGTACTTC. Its translation: CASSFTTSGQETQYF.

J is TRBJ1-2 and V is TRBV7-9; 8 nucleotides agree with TRBD1. CDR3 length: 15 amino acids. The germline CDR1 and CDR2 sequences are SEHNR and FQNEAQ (reference sequence). The V and J ends lost 0 bases and 7 bases, in that order; junction bases with no gene match: 7. The CDR3 DNA reads TGTGCCAGCAGCTTAGCCGGACAGGGCTCTGGTGGCTACACCTTC. Translated, it gives CASSLAGQGSGGYTF.

V and J are TRBV4-1 and TRBJ2-7; 7 bases align to TRBD1. Germline lookup yields CDR1 MGHRA and CDR2 YSYEKL. The CDR3 spans 15 residues. The V and J ends lost 1 base and 2 bases, in that order; junction bases with no gene match: 5. CDR3 region: CASSQAWQGAYEQYF. The CDR3 DNA is TGCGCCAGCAGCCAAGCGTGGCAGGGGGCCTACGAGCAGTACTTC.

The chain couples TRBV5-1 to TRBJ1-1; a possible D gene is TRBD1 (5 bases). CDR1 and CDR2 (germline): SGHRS, YFSETQ. CDR3 length: 14 residues. Trimming pared 6 bases from V and 2 bases from J, leaving 14 bases between. DNA of the CDR3: TGCGCCAGCACCCGAACGGGGCCAAACACTGAAGCTTTCTTT. Translated: CASTRTGPNTEAFF.